This T cell receptor beta chain was documented in a study of beta chain features in type 1 diabetes. Study-level results: There were fewer insertions and more deletions at the VDJ junctions of type 1 diabetes patients. Within each of all four CD4+ subsets, Type 1 diabetes patients had TCRB CDR3s that were moderately but significantly shorter.

Reverse transcription of all isolated RNA meant that expressed TCRB transcripts were sequenced. Produced via immunoSEQ multiplex PCR; TCRdb's table is partial and in-frame only. Of some 500,000 clones listed, 9.5% to 12% are singletons. To note about this clone: Antigen: not known.

Germline V gene lookup returns CDR1 LGHNA and CDR2 YNFKEQ. V was trimmed by 4 bases and J by 11 bases, leaving 20 bases between them. This CDR3 region has 14 residues. This chain uses TRBV4-2 with TRBJ1-1; maybe TRBD1 (6 bases). This sequence was found in a woman between 18 and 29 years old in good health. Input material: naive CD4+ T cells from blood. Written as DNA, the CDR3 is TGTGCCAGCAGCCCCCTGGGGGAAACAGGGCATGCTTTCTTT. Its translation: CASSPLGETGHAFF.